The present T cell receptor beta chain was sequenced within a study of response to subunit inactivated influenza vaccine. CDR1 is DFQATT and CDR2 is SNEGSKA in the germline V gene (reference sequence). Trimming shortened V by 5 bases and J by 4 bases, and 15 bases separated the two germline ends. The length of the CDR3 is 15 residues. There are a few counts of this clonotype. In TCRdb, the RT-PCR reads were re-called with MiXCR into one record per CDR3 protein. Of 500,000 to 600,000 distinct CDR3 sequences in the sample, 11% are singletons; the top ten hold more than 9.5%. The sample was also linked to a second study, of T cells expressing NK-cell markers. Per that study: Making the TCR beta cDNA relied on 5'RACE template switching with UMIs. TCR beta repertoires came from sorted CD3+CD56+NKG2C+, CD3+CD56+NKG2C- and CD3+CD56-NKG2C+ T cells. T cells sorted in several experiments were restricted to alpha-beta TCR T cells by an anti-gamma-delta TCR antibody. In 5 to 7 donors, dominant CD3+CD56+NKG2C+ clones formed about 1.0-7.5% of CD8+ cells. The same clonotypes also predominated in the CD3+CD56-NKG2C+ fraction of a handful of donors.

The chain links TRBV20-1 to TRBJ2-6; D might be TRBD1 (6 bases). The clonotype originates from a man in his fifties or sixties who received an inactivated influenza vaccine. This specimen consisted of PBMCs from blood, obtained on the day of vaccination. The CDR3 DNA is TGCAGTGCTCATTTACAGGGAATGGGGGCCAACGTCCTGACTTTC. It translates to CSAHLQGMGANVLTF.